One sample yielded the 25 T cell receptor beta chains listed below, sequenced in a study of T-cell memory formation after mild COVID-19. TCRdb re-derived calls from the 5' RACE reads in MiXCR, one entry per CDR3 protein. This repertoire shows approximately 260,000 distinct CDR3 sequences, approximately 19% found once; its top ten account for 20% to 25%. Material for sequencing was PBMCs or a T cell subset sorted from them (not recorded which). These receptors were obtained from a young man who had mild COVID-19 (a few samples of this study predate the infection). Cell type and time point are not known.

The chain recombines TRBV15 with TRBJ2-3; 8 bases map to TRBD2. The J segment lost 7 bases and the V segment lost 5 bases, leaving 14 bases of the junction unmatched. The CDR3 has 16 amino acids. Germline V gene lookup returns CDR1 LNHNV and CDR2 YYDKDF (reference sequence). The CDR3 nucleotides read TGTGCCACCAGCCTGGGGGGGGCGGGGGGCCAGAATACGCAGTATTTT. Its translation is CATSLGGAGGQNTQYF.

This clonotype turned up a few times. The chain links TRBV28 to TRBJ1-1, with D possibly TRBD1 on 5 matching bases. Between the trimmed V and J ends, which lost 5 bases and 1 base, there was a span of 14 bases. Germline CDR1 and CDR2: MDHEN and SYDVKM. This CDR3 spans 15 amino acids. The CDR3 DNA reads as TGTGCCAGCAGTACATCGGGACGGCCGAACACTGAAGCTTTCTTT. Translation: CASSTSGRPNTEAFF.

This clonotype has more than one count but fewer than ten. Written as DNA, the CDR3 is TGCAGCGTTTTCCGGGGGGACACAGATACGCAGTATTTT. Translating it yields CSVFRGDTDTQYF. The chain combines TRBV29-1 with TRBJ2-3; 7 bases match TRBD2. The CDR3 loop spans 13 amino acids. The J segment lost 2 bases and the V segment lost 5 bases, leaving 4 bases of the junction unmatched. Germline lookup yields CDR1 SQVTM and CDR2 ANQGSEA.

The CDR3 spells CASSFAGRGNNYGYTF. The CDR3 DNA sequence: TGTGCCAGCAGCTTTGCTGGGAGGGGTAATAACTATGGCTACACCTTC. The chain couples TRBV7-2 to TRBJ1-2, with D perhaps matching TRBD1 (5 bases). V was pared by 3 bases and J by 1 base, with 15 bases between. This CDR3 is built from 16 residues. CDR1 and CDR2 from the germline V gene are SGHTA and FQGNSA.

This clonotype was observed once. The chain has TRBV2 and TRBJ2-5; D is possibly TRBD2 (6 bases). Germline V CDR1 and CDR2: SNHLY, FYNNEI. The V gene lost 6 bases and the J gene lost 2 bases, with 13 bases spanning the gap. The CDR3 is made up of 14 amino acids. The CDR3 sequence is CASRLSGPQETQYF. The CDR3 nucleotides read TGTGCCAGCAGACTGAGCGGGCCGCAAGAGACCCAGTACTTC.

The chain joins TRBV4-1 to TRBJ1-1, with 7 positions matching TRBD1. V lost 2 bases to trimming and J lost 9 bases; unmatched junction nucleotides: 6. The CDR3 contains 13 residues. Germline CDR1 reads MGHRA; CDR2 reads YSYEKL. The CDR3 region has the DNA TGCGCCAGCAGCCAATCACAGGGACAGAAAGCTTTCTTT. Translation gives CASSQSQGQKAFF.

V and J are TRBV12-3 or TRBV12-4 and TRBJ1-2, with no clear D. Trimming shortened V by 6 bases and J by 0 bases, and 14 bases separated the two germline ends. CDR3 size: 15 residues. CDR3 amino acids: CASSPRALANYGYTF. CDR3 in DNA: TGTGCCAGCAGCCCACGGGCCTTAGCTAACTATGGCTACACCTTC.

The V and J genes are TRBV12-3 or TRBV12-4 and TRBJ1-2; TRBD1 is a possible D gene (6 bases). V lost 3 bases and J lost 4, with 9 bases in between. This CDR3 is 13 amino acids long. DNA for the CDR3: TGTGCCAGCAGTTTGAGGGGGGGCTATGGCTACACCTTC. Protein: CASSLRGGYGYTF.

The chain employs TRBV7-3 and TRBJ2-3; D perhaps matches TRBD1 (5 bases). CDR3 size: 15 residues. Per germline, CDR1 SGHTA and CDR2 FQGTGA. Trimming removed 5 bases from V and 4 bases from J, with 16 bases in between. The CDR3 region has the DNA TGTGCCAGCAGCCCCACAGGAGTGGGCGCAGATACGCAGTATTTT. This codes for CASSPTGVGADTQYF.

The V call is TRBV6-6, the J call TRBJ2-6, with a weak D call TRBD2 (6 bases). The germline V and J ends were trimmed by 4 bases and 1 base, with 8 bases remaining between them. The CDR3 covers 15 residues. The germline gives CDR1 MNHNY, CDR2 SVGAGI (reference sequence). The CDR3 spells CASSSGTSGANVLTF. The CDR3 nucleotides are TGTGCCAGCAGTTCAGGGACTTCTGGGGCCAACGTCCTGACTTTC.

V usage is TRBV2 and J usage is TRBJ2-1; D remains unclear. The V end was cut by 2 bases, the J end by 6 bases, with 8 bases between. Germline loops: CDR1 SNHLY, CDR2 FYNNEI. CDR3 length: 13 residues. The CDR3 region is CASSERQFNEQFF. The CDR3 region has the DNA TGTGCCAGCAGTGAAAGGCAGTTCAATGAGCAGTTCTTC.

The chain combines TRBV6-2 or TRBV6-3 with TRBJ2-5; D not certain. Trimming left V 5 bases short and J 2 bases short, with 9 bases between. The CDR3 spans 13 residues. CDR1 and CDR2 (germline): MNHEY, SVGEGT. DNA for the CDR3: TGTGCCAGCAGTCAATGGGTACAAGAGACCCAGTACTTC. Residues: CASSQWVQETQYF.

The rearrangement uses TRBV12-5 and TRBJ1-1; a possible D gene is TRBD1 (6 bases). V was shortened by 3 bases and J by 6 bases, with 14 bases between the two germline ends. The length of the CDR3 is 14 residues. CDR1 is LGHNT and CDR2 is FRNRAP in the germline V gene. The CDR3 DNA is TGTGCTAGTGGTTTCTCAAACAGGGATTCTGAAGCTTTCTTT. Translation gives CASGFSNRDSEAFF.

This chain joins TRBV9 and TRBJ2-7, with TRBD2 identical over 9 bases. The CDR3 length is 14 residues. V dropped 3 bases and J dropped 7; count of bases not matched to a gene: 8. CDR1 and CDR2 from the germline V gene are SGDLS and YYNGEE. Here the CDR3 DNA reads TGTGCCAGCAGCGCCAGCGGGGGGACCGAGGAGCAGTACTTC. Translating gives CASSASGGTEEQYF.

The chain recombines TRBV12-3 or TRBV12-4 with TRBJ2-1, with TRBD2 identical over 8 bases. The CDR3 runs 12 residues. J lost 11 bases, V lost 5 bases, and 5 bases had no gene match. CDR3 amino acids: CASSPGGGQQFF. The CDR3 bases are TGTGCCAGCAGTCCGGGGGGGGGACAGCAGTTCTTC.

This clonotype occurred a few times. The chain combines TRBV7-6 with TRBJ2-5; 10 bases fit TRBD1. V was clipped by 5 bases and J by 5 bases; unmatched bases: 11. CDR3 length: 16 residues. Germline assignment: CDR1 SGHVS and CDR2 FNYEAQ. CDR3 amino acids: CASSLRRQGAWETQYF. CDR3 sequence (DNA): TGTGCCAGCAGCCTGCGCCGACAGGGGGCTTGGGAGACCCAGTACTTC. Complete variable domain (other parts from reference TRBV7-6 and TRBJ2-5): GAGVSQSPRYKVTKRGQDVALRCDPISGHVSLYWYRQALGQGPEFLTYFNYEAQQDKSGLPNDRFSAERPEGSISTLTIQRTEQRDSAMYRCASSLRRQGAWETQYFGPGTRLLVL.

This clonotype came up many times. The chain uses TRBV11-2 and TRBJ2-5; weak D call: TRBD1 (5 bases). The CDR3 is 16 residues long. V was cut by 0 bases and J by 3 bases, with 14 bases left in between. CDR1 is SGHAT and CDR2 is FQNNGV in the germline V gene. As DNA, the CDR3 is TGTGCCAGCAGCTTAGATAATAGGGCCAGGGAAGAGACCCAGTACTTC. This translates into CASSLDNRAREETQYF. The full variable domain, with the rest looked up from reference TRBV11-2 and TRBJ2-5, is EAGVAQSPRYKIIEKRQSVAFWCNPISGHATLYWYQQILGQGPKLLIQFQNNGVVDDSQLPKDRFSAERLKGVDSTLKIQPAKLEDSAVYLCASSLDNRAREETQYFGPGTRLLVL.

There are a few counts of this clonotype. The gene calls are TRBV6-2 or TRBV6-3 and TRBJ1-6, with TRBD1 identical over 10 bases. J was trimmed by 7 bases and V by 0 bases; bases with no gene match: 12. Germline V gene sequence: CDR1 MNHEY, CDR2 SVGEGT. The CDR3 covers 19 residues. The CDR3 DNA sequence: TGTGCCAGCAGTTACTCGATTACTTCCGGGACAGGGGAAAATTCACCCCTCCACTTT. Protein sequence: CASSYSITSGTGENSPLHF.

This clonotype has only a few counts. The chain couples TRBV4-1 to TRBJ1-2, with a possible D match to TRBD1 (6 bases). CDR1 is MGHRA and CDR2 is YSYEKL in the germline V gene. V was pared by 3 bases and J by 5 bases, with 16 bases between. The CDR3 is made up of 15 amino acids. The CDR3 protein is CASSHTTGVLYGYTF. For the CDR3, the DNA is TGCGCCAGCAGCCATACGACAGGAGTCCTTTATGGCTACACCTTC.

The chain carries TRBV7-9 and TRBJ2-7, with D uncertain. Per the germline V gene, CDR1 is SEHNR and CDR2 is FQNEAQ (reference sequence). V lost 4 bases to trimming and J lost 1 base, with 17 bases between them. The CDR3 contains 16 residues. CDR3 nucleotides: TGTGCCAGCAGCTCGACGGGTGGCATCTTGTCCTACGAGCAGTACTTC. Protein sequence: CASSSTGGILSYEQYF.

This chain links TRBV6-5 with TRBJ2-5, with 7 bases aligning to TRBD1. The V gene's germline CDR1 is MNHEY and CDR2 SVGAGI. The V gene end was trimmed by 5 bases and the J gene end by 2 bases; junction bases not matched to a gene: 5. CDR3 length equals 14 residues. The CDR3 DNA sequence: TGTGCCAGCAGTGCCTCAGGGGGACAAGAGACCCAGTACTTC. Translating it yields CASSASGGQETQYF.

J is TRBJ2-2 and V is TRBV7-2; no clear D gene. Germline CDR1 SGHTA, CDR2 FQGNSA. V was clipped by 5 bases and J by 1 base, with 5 bases between them. The CDR3 sequence is 13 residues long. The CDR3 region is CASSGRNTGELFF. The CDR3 coding sequence is TGTGCCAGCAGCGGCAGGAACACCGGGGAGCTGTTTTTT.

The rearrangement uses TRBV15 and TRBJ2-3; 7 bases match TRBD1. Germline CDR1 LNHNV, CDR2 YYDKDF (reference sequence). The CDR3 is 15 amino acids. Losses at the gene ends were 2 bases for V and 9 bases for J; bases not matched to a gene: 11. The CDR3 sequence is CATSRRTGTSSTQYF. The CDR3 DNA reads as TGTGCCACCAGCAGAAGGACAGGTACCTCATCGACGCAGTATTTT.

This clonotype was seen a handful of times. V gene TRBV9 combines with J gene TRBJ2-7, with D possibly matching TRBD1 (6 bases). Per germline, CDR1 SGDLS and CDR2 YYNGEE. Trimming removed 4 bases at V and 2 bases at J, with 16 bases between. The CDR3 has 15 amino acids. Here the CDR3 reads CASSPGAGATYEQYV. The CDR3 DNA reads as TGTGCCAGCAGCCCCGGGGCAGGGGCCACCTACGAGCAGTACGTC.

The gene calls are TRBV4-1 and TRBJ2-7, with 7 bases fitting TRBD1. The junction had 2 bases not matched to a gene; V was cut back by 0 bases and J by 6 bases. Germline assignment: CDR1 MGHRA and CDR2 YSYEKL. CDR3 length equals 13 residues. For the CDR3, the DNA is TGCGCCAGCAGCCAAGAACAGGGGATCGAGCAGTACGTC. It encodes CASSQEQGIEQYV.